This is a list of T cell receptor beta chains from one sample in a study of sequential checkpoint blockade in melanoma. The repertoire was sequenced with immunoSEQ multiplex PCR; TCRdb's copy has only in-frame clones and lacks some. The sample holds some 13,000 clones, 21% seen once. The sequencing used tumor tissue (inferred from file names), collected from a patient given nivolumab and ipilimumab in sequence. These receptors came from a human donor with melanoma. Each CDR3 is given with its conserved first and last residue.

V | CDR3
TRBV6-8 | CASRRGQRTEAFF
TRBV9 | CASSVTGWGETQYF
TRBV28 | CASTQGGVGQPQHF
TRBV25-1 | CASSAHVGGGYNEQFF
TRBV9 | CASSAESLDNEQFF
TRBV6-8 | CAISWDRGVDYGYTF
TRBV11-3 | CASSAGQASYEQYF
TRBV11-3 | CASSLELSSYTGELFF
TRBV6-8 | CASSYGQGSYNEQFF
TRBV11-3 | CASSLFSGGPRETQYF
TRBV14 | CASSHDRGRSPLHF
TRBV1 | CASSQFIAAFLDEQFF
TRBV19 | CASSLQGNYGYTF
TRBV6-8 | CASSYFGGGHYEQYF
TRBV18 | CASSPDSSYGYTF
TRBV6-8 | CAISGGNQPQHF
TRBV9 | CASSWTSASGGTRDTQYF
TRBV5-1 | CASRATGSSYEQYF
TRBV29-1 | CSVAGDTNYGYTF
TRBV19 | CASILQGAGTEAFF
TRBV18 | CASSPRINGQMNTEAFF
TRBV19 | CASSIAPGNTEAFF
TRBV11-3 | CASSLAPAAETQYF
TRBV18 | CASSPPGSIHQYNEQFF
TRBV11-3 | CASSFGAGIGNTGELFF
TRBV6-8 | CASRWAGSRGLDTEAFF
TRBV29-1 | CSVYFGHRAEQYF
TRBV28 | CASSTLRGTNYGYTF
TRBV11-3 | CASSLDIWGQGQYF
TRBV11-3 | CASSSTNRGNQGEKLFF
TRBV11-3 | CASSLGVAGANTGELFF
TRBV5-1 | CASSLVGSFTDTQYF
TRBV7-5 | CASSLGGFVGNTIYF
TRBV6-8 | CASSYSLGPNTEAFF
TRBV11-3 | CASSQGQGANYGYTF
TRBV11-3 | CASSLKAVGRQETQYF
TRBV28 | CASRALTRNNEQFF
TRBV18 | CASSPGRQGGSSPLHF
TRBV6-8 | CASSLAGTSYNEQFF
TRBV6-8 | CASSSLPRGLSYEQYF
TRBV5-1 | CASSLGGQIGYEQYF
TRBV29-1 | CSVGQGDEKLFF
TRBV6-8 | CASSPVDRVGEQYF
TRBV6-8 | CASSAPSGANVLTF
TRBV29-1 | CSVPASGRNAGELFF
TRBV14 | CASSGDRVPDIQYF
TRBV19 | CASSIERFGGELFF
TRBV6-8 | CASSYRTGASEQYF
TRBV6-8 | CASRRDESSYEQYF
TRBV6-8 | CASSALWDSTDTQYF
TRBV27 | CASSPTGVEAFF
TRBV9 | CASSAGLLLNTGELFF
TRBV9 | CASSVNRDSLRPGELFF
TRBV11-3 | CASSNRGLSYNEQFF
TRBV6-8 | CASTPSGGDNEQFF